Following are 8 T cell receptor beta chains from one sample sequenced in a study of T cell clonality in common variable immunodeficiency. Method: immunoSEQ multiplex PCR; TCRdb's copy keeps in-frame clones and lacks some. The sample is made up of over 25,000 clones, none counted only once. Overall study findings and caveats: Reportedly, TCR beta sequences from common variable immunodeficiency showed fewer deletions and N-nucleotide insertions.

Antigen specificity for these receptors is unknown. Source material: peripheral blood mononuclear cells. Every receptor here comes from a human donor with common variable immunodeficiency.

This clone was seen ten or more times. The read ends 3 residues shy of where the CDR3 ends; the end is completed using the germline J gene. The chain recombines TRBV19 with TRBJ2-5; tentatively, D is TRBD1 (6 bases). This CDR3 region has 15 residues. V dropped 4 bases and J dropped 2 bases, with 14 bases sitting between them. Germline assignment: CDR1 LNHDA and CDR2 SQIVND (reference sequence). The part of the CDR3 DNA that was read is TGTGCCAGTAGTAAGGCGCTGACAGGTCAAGAGACC. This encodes CASSKALTGQET. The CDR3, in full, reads CASSKALTGQETQYF.

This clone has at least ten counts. The CDR3 sequence: CAISEGTSGGAADTQYF. The sequenced part of the CDR3 DNA is TGTGCCATCAGTGAGGGGACTAGCGGGGGGGCCGCAGATACG. This chain uses TRBV10-3 with TRBJ2-3, with TRBD2 matching 16 bases. Sequencing ends 3 residues short of the CDR3 end; the germline J gene provides the rest. J lost 4 bases, V lost 2 bases, and 3 bases had no gene match. This CDR3 spans 17 amino acids. Germline CDR1 and CDR2: ENHRY and SYGVKD.

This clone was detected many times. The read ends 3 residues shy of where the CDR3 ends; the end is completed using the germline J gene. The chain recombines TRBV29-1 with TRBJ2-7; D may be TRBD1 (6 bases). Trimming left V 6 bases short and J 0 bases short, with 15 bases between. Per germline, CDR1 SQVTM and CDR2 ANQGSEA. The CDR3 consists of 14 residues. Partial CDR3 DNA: TGCAGCGTGTTCGACAGGAGTGTCTCCTACGAG. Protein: CSVFDRSVSYE. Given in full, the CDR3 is CSVFDRSVSYEQYF.

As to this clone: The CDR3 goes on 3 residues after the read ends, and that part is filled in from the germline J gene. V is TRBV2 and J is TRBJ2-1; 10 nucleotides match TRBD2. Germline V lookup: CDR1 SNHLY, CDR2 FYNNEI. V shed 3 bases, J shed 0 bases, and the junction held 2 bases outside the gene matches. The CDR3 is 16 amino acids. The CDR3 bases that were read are TGTGCCAGCAGTGACCTAGCGGGGGCCTCCTACAATGAG. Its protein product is CASSDLAGASYNE. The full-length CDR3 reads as CASSDLAGASYNEQFF.

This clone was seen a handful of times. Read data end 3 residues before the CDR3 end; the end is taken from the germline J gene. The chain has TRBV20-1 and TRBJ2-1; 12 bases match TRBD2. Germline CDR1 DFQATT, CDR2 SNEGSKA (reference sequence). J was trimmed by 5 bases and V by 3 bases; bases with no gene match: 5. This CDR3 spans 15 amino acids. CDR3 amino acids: CSASELAGGNNEQFF. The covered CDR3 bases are TGCAGTGCTAGCGAACTAGCGGGGGGTAACAATGAG.

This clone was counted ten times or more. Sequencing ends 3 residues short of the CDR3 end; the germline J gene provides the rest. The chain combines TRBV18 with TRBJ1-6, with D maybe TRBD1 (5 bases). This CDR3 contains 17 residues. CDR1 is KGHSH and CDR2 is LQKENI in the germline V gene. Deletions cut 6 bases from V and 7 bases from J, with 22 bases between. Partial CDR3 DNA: TGTGCCAGCTCCCCCCCGTCGGGGGGGGGTAAGAATTCACCC. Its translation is CASSPPSGGGKNSP. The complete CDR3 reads CASSPPSGGGKNSPLHF.

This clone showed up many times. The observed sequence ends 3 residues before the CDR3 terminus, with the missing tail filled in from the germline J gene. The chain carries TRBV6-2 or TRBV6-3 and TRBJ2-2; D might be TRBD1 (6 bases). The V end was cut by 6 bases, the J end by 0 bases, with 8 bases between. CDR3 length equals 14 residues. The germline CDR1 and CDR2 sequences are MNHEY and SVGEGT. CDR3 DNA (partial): TGTGCCAGCAGACAGGGACCGAACACCGGGGAG. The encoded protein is CASRQGPNTGE. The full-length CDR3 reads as CASRQGPNTGELFF.

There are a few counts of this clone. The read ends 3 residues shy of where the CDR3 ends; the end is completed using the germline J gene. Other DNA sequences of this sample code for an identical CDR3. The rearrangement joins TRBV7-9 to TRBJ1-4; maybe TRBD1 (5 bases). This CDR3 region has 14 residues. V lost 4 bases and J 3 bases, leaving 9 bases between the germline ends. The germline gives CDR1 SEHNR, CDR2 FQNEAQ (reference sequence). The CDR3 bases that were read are TGTGCCAGCAGCTCGCGACAGTCTAATGAAAAA. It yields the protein CASSSRQSNEK. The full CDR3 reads CASSSRQSNEKLFF.